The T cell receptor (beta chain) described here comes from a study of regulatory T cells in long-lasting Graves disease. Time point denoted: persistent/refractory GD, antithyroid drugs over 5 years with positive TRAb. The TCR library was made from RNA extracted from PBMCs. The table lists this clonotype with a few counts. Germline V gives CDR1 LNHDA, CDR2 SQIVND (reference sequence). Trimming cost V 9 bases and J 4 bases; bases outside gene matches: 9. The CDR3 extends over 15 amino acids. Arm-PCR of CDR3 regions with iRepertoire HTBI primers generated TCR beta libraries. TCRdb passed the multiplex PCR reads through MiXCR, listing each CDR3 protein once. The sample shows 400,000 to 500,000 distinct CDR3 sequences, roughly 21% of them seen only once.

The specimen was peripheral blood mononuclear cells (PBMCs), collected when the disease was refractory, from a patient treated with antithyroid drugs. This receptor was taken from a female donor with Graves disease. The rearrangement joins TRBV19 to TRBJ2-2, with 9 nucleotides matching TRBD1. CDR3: CASSKDRGRTGELFF. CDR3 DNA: TGTGCCAGCTCCAAGGACAGGGGACGCACCGGGGAGCTGTTTTTT.